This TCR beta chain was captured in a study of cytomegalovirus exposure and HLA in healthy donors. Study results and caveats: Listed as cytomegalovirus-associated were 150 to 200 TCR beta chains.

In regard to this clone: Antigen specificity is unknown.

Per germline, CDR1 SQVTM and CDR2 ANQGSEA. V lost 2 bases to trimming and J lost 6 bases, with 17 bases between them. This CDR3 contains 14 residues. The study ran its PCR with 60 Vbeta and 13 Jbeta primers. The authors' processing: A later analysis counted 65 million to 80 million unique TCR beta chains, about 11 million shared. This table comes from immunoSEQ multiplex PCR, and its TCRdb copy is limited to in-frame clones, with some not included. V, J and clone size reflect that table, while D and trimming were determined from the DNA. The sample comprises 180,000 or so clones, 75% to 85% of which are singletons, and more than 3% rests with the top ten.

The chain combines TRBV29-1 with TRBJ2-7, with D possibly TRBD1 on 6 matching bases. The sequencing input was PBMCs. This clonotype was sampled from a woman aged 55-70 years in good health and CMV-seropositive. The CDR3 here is CSVERGSGVGEQYF. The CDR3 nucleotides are TGCAGCGTTGAAAGGGGGTCAGGGGTTGGCGAGCAGTACTTC.